Sequencing of this T cell receptor beta chain was carried out in a study of blood T cell repertoires in COVID-19. Looking at the study overall: Whether acute or convalescent, the COVID-19 samples came from the United States, Italy and Spain.

A word on this clone: This same CDR3 is encoded by further DNA sequences in the sample.

Germline V gene data show CDR1 as KGHSH and CDR2 as LQKENI. This CDR3 is 13 amino acids long. V dropped 3 bases and J dropped 1 base, with 6 bases sitting between them. TCRdb keeps only in-frame clones here, not all; method: immunoSEQ multiplex PCR. The sample includes some 330,000 clones, nearly 90% of them seen just once. Sequencing used peripheral blood. V is TRBV18 and J is TRBJ1-1, with D tentatively TRBD1 (6 bases). This TCR came from a woman aged 25-40 years with COVID-19, enrolled during active disease. CDR3 loop: CASSPTGNTEAFF. CDR3 coding DNA: TGTGCCAGCTCACCGACAGGGAACACTGAAGCTTTCTTT.